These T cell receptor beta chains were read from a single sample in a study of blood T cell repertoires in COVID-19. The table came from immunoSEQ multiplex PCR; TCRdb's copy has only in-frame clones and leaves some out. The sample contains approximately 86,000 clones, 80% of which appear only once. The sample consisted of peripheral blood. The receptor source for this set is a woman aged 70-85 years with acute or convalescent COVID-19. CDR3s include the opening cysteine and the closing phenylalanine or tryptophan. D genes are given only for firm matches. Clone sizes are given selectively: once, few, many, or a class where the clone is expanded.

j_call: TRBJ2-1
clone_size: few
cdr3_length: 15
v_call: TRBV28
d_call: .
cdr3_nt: TGTGCCAGCGGCGTCGGACTCCACTCCTACAATGAGCAGTTCTTC
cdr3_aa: CASGVGLHSYNEQFF

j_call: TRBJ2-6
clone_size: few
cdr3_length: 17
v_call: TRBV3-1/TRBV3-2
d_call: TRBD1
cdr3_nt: TGTGCCAGCTTTGGGCCGGGACAGAGCTCTGGGGCCAACGTCCTGACTTTC
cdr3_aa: CASFGPGQSSGANVLTF

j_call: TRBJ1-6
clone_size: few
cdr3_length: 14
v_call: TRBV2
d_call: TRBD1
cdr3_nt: TGTGCCAGCAGTGAAGCCAGGGGGCACTCACCCCTCCACTTT
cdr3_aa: CASSEARGHSPLHF

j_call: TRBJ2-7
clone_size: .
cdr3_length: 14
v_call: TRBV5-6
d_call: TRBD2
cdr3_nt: TGTGCCAGCAGCTTGGCCGGGGGGTATTACGAGCAGTACTTC
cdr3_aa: CASSLAGGYYEQYF

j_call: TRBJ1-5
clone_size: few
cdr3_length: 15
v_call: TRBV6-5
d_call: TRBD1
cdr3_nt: TGTGCCAGCAGTCACAGGGGATCGGGTAATCAGCCCCAGCATTTT
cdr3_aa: CASSHRGSGNQPQHF

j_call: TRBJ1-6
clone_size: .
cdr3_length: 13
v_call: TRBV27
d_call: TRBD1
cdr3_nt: TGTGCCACTGGACAGGGGGCTGGGTCACCCCTCCACTTT
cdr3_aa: CATGQGAGSPLHF

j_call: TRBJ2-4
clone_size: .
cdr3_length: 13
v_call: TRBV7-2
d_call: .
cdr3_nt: TGTGCCAGCAGCTTAGCCCCAGGCAGCATTCAGTACTTC
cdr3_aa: CASSLAPGSIQYF

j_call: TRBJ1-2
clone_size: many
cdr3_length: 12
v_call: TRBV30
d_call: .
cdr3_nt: TGTGCCTGGAGTGTACTTGACTATGGCTACACCTTC
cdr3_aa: CAWSVLDYGYTF

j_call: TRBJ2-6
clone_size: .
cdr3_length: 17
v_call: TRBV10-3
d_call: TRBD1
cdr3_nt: TGTGCCATCAGTGAGAGGGGGCCTGGGTCTGGGGCCAACGTCCTGACTTTC
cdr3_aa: CAISERGPGSGANVLTF

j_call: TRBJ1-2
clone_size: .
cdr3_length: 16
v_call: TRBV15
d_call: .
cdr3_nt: TGTGCCACCAGCAGAGATGTTACAGGGTGGAACTATGGCTACACCTTC
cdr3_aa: CATSRDVTGWNYGYTF

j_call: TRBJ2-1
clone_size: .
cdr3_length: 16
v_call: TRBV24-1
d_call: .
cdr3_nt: TGTGCCACCAGTGACCGGAAGGGGTTTTCCTACAATGAGCAGTTCTTC
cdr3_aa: CATSDRKGFSYNEQFF

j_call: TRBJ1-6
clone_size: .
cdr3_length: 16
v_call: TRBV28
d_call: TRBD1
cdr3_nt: TGTGCCAGCAGTTTTACAGGGGGCGGACGGGATTCACCCCTCCACTTT
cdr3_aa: CASSFTGGGRDSPLHF

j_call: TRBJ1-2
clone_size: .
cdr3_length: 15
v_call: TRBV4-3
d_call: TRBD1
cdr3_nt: TGCGCCAGCAGCCAATGGACAGGGACAGACTATGGCTACACCTTC
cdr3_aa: CASSQWTGTDYGYTF

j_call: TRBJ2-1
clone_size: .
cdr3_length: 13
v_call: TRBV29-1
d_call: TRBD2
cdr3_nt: TGCAGCACCGGACTAGCGGGAGGCCATGAGCAGTTCTTC
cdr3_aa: CSTGLAGGHEQFF

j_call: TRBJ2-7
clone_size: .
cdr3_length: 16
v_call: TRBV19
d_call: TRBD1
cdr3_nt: TGTGCCAGCAGTGGGAACTACAGGGGACGTGGTGACGAGCAGTACTTC
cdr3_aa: CASSGNYRGRGDEQYF

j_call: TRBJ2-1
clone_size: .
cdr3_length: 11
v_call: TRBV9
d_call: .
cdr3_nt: TGTGCCAGCAGCGTAGGTCTTGAGCAGTTCTTC
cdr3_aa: CASSVGLEQFF

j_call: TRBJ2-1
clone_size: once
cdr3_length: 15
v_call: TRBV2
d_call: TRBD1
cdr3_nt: TGTGCCAGCAGTGAAGAGGGGACAGTTTACAATGAGCAGTTCTTC
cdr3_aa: CASSEEGTVYNEQFF

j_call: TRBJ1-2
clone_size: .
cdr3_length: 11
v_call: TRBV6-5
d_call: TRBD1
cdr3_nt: TGTGCCGCCAGGGGGGCCGCCGGCTACACCTTC
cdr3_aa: CAARGAAGYTF

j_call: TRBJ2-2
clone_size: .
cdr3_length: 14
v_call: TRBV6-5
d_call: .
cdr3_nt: TGTGCCACCCCCTGGGGCAGACAAACCGGGGAGCTGTTTTTT
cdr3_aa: CATPWGRQTGELFF

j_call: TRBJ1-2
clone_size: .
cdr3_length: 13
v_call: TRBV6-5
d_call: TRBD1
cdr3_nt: TGTGCCAGCACCCGGACAGGGGTCAGTGGCTACACCTTC
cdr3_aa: CASTRTGVSGYTF

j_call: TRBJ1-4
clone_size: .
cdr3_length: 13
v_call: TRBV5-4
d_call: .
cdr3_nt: TGTGCCAGCAGCTTAGAGATTAATGAAAAACTGTTTTTT
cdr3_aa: CASSLEINEKLFF

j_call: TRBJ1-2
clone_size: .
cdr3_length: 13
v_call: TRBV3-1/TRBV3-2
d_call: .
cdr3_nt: TGTGCCAGCAGCCAACCCAACGCGGGGGGCTACACCTTC
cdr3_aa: CASSQPNAGGYTF

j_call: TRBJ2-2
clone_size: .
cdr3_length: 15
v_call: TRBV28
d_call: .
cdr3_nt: TGTGCCAGCAGAGATAGCGCCCTCGTGACCGGGGAGCTGTTTTTT
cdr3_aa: CASRDSALVTGELFF

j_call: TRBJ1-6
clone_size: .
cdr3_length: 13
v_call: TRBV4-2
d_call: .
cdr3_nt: TGTGCCAGCAGCCAGGACAGTAATTCACCCCTCCACTTT
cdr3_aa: CASSQDSNSPLHF

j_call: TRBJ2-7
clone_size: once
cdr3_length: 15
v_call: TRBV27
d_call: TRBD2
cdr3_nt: TGTGCCAGCAGTTTTAGAACGGGAGGGTATGACGAGCAGTACTTC
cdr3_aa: CASSFRTGGYDEQYF

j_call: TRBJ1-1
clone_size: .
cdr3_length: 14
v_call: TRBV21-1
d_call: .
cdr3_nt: TGTGCCAGCAGAGGACAGGAAAAGAACACTGAAGCTTTCTTT
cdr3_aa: CASRGQEKNTEAFF

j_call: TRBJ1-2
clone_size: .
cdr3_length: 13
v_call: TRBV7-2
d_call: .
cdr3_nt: TGTGCCAGCAGCCCAGACGGGGGAGGTGGCTACACCTTC
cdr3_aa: CASSPDGGGGYTF

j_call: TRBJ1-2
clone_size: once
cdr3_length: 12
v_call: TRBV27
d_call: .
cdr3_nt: TGTGCCAGCATTACAGAAAACTATGGCTACACCTTC
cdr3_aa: CASITENYGYTF

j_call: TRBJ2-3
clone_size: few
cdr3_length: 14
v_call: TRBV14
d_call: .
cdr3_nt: TGTGCCAGCAGCCAAGACAGGGGTCTAGATACGCAGTATTTT
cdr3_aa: CASSQDRGLDTQYF

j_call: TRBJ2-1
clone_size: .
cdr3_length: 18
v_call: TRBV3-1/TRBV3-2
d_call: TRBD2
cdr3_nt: TGTGCCAGCAGCCCACACACGGGACTAGCGGGAGCCCACAATGAGCAGTTCTTC
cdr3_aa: CASSPHTGLAGAHNEQFF

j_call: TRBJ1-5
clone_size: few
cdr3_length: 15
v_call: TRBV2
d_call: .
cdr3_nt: TGTGCCAGCAGTGAGGGGGCTTTAGGCAATCAGCCCCAGCATTTT
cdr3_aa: CASSEGALGNQPQHF

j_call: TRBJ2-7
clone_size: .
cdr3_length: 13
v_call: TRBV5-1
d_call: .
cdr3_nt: TGCGCCAGCAGCTTGTTCCCAGGCTACGAGCAGTACTTC
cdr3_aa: CASSLFPGYEQYF

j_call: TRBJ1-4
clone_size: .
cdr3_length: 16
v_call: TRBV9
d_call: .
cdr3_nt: TGTGCCAGCAGCGCAGGGAGGGGGACCGGAGGAGAAAAACTGTTTTTT
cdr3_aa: CASSAGRGTGGEKLFF

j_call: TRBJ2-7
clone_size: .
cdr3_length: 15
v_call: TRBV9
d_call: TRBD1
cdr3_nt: TGTGCCAGCAGCGTAGGAGGCCGGACAGGGGACGAGCAGTACTTC
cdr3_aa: CASSVGGRTGDEQYF

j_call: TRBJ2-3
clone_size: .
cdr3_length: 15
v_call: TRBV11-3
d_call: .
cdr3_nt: TGTGCCAGCAGCTTAGATGGCAGGAGCACAGATACGCAGTATTTT
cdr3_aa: CASSLDGRSTDTQYF

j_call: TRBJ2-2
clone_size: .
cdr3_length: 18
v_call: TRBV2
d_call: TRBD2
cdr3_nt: TGTGCCAGCAGTGAAGCTCATCAGGGACTAGCGAACACCGGGGAGCTGTTTTTT
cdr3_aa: CASSEAHQGLANTGELFF

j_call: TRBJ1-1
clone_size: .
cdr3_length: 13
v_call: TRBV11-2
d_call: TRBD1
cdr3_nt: TGTGCCAGCAGCCGGGACAGAGGAACTGAAGCTTTCTTT
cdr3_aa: CASSRDRGTEAFF

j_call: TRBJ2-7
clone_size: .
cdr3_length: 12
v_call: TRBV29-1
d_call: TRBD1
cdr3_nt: TGCAGCGTTGACGGACAGGGTTACGAGCAGTACTTC
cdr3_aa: CSVDGQGYEQYF

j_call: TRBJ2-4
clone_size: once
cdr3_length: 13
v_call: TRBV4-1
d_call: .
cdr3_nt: TGCGCCAGCAGCCCCGATCCGGGGGACATTCAGTACTTC
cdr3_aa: CASSPDPGDIQYF

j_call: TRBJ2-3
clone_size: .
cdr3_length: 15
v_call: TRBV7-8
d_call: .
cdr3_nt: TGTGCCAGCAGCCCCCGGGACACCTTCACAGATACGCAGTATTTT
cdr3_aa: CASSPRDTFTDTQYF

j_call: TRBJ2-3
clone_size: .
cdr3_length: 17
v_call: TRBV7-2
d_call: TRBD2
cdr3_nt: TGTGCCAGCAGCCCCGGGACTAGCGGGAGGAGGACAGATACGCAGTATTTT
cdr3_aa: CASSPGTSGRRTDTQYF

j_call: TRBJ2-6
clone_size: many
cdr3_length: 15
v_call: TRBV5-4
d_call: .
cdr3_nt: TGTGCCAGCAGCCCTGGACAGTCTGGGGCCAACGTCCTGACTTTC
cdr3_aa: CASSPGQSGANVLTF

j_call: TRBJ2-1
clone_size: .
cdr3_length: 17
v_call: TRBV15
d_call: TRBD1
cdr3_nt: TGTGCCACCAGCAGAGATCCCGGACAGGGTAACCACAATGAGCAGTTCTTC
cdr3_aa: CATSRDPGQGNHNEQFF

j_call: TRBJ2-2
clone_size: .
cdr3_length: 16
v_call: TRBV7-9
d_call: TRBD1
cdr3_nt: TGTGCCAGCAGCTTTAGTCGGACAGGGAGCACCGGGGAGCTGTTTTTT
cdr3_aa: CASSFSRTGSTGELFF

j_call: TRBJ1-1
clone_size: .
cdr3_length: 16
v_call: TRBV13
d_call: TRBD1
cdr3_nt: TGTGCCAGCAGCTGGGACAGGGCAAGGATGAACACTGAAGCTTTCTTT
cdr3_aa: CASSWDRARMNTEAFF

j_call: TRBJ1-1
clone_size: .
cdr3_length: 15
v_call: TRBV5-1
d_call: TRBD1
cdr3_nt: TGCGCCAGCAGCTTGGAGGGACAGGGTGGAACTGAAGCTTTCTTT
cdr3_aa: CASSLEGQGGTEAFF

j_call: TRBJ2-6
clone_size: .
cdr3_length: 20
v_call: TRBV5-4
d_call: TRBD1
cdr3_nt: TGTGCCAGCAGCTTAGAACCTCCCGGGACAGGGGGCCGGGAGGCCAACGTCCTGACTTTC
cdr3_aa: CASSLEPPGTGGREANVLTF

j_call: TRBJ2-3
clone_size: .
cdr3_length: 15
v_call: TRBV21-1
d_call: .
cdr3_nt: TGTGCCAGCCCCGCGGAACTAGCGGACACAGATACGCAGTATTTT
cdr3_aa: CASPAELADTDTQYF

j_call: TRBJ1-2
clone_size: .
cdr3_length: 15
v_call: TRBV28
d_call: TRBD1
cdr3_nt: TGTGCCAGCAGGGGCCGGGGACAGGGGCTGGGTGGCTACACCTTC
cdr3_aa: CASRGRGQGLGGYTF

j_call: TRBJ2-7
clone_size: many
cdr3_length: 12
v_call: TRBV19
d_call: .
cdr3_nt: TGTGCCAGTAGTATACGGAGGGTCGAGCAGTACTTC
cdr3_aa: CASSIRRVEQYF

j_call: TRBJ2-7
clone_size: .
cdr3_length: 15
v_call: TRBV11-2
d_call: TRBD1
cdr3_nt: TGTGCCAGCAGCTTATATCCGGGACAGAAGTACGAGCAGTACTTC
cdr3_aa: CASSLYPGQKYEQYF

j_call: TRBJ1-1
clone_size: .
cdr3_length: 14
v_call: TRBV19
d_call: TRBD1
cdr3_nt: TGTGCCAGTAGTTTGGACAGGGGACGCACTGAAGCTTTCTTT
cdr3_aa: CASSLDRGRTEAFF

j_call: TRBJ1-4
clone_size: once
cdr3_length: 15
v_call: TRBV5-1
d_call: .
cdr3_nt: TGCGCCAGCAGCTTGGAGGGAGGGTCTAATGAAAAACTGTTTTTT
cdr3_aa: CASSLEGGSNEKLFF

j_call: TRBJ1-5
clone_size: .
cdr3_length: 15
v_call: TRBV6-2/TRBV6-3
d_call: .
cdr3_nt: TGTGCCAGCAGCTCCGATAGGGGCAGCAATCAGCCCCAGCATTTT
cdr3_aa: CASSSDRGSNQPQHF